This TCR beta chain was retrieved from a study of blood T cell repertoires in COVID-19. Trimming cost V 6 bases and J 5 bases, with 16 bases left between them. This CDR3 spans 14 amino acids. In germline, CDR1 is SNHLY, CDR2 FYNNEI. Only in-frame clones appear in the TCRdb table, and some are missing; sequencing was by immunoSEQ multiplex PCR. The repertoire holds approximately 670,000 clones, with more than 80% as singletons. The sequence came from a woman younger than 30 with acute or convalescent COVID-19. Material for sequencing was peripheral blood. The chain recombines TRBV2 with TRBJ1-1; no reliable D call. The DNA for the CDR3 is TGTGCCAGCAGCGGATCCGGGGTCACGACTGAAGCTTTCTTT. Its translation is CASSGSGVTTEAFF.